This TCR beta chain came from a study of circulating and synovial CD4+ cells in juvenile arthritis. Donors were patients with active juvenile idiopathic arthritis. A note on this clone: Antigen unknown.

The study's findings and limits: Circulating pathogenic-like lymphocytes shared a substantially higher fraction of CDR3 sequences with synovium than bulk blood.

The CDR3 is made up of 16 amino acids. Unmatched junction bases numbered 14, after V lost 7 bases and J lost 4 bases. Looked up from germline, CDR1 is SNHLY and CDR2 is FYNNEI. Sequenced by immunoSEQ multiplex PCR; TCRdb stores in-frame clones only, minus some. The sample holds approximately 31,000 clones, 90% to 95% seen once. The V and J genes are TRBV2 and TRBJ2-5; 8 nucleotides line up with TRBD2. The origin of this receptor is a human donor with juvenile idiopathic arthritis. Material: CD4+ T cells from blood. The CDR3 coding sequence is TGTGCCAGCACTGGAACCTCCGGGACTAGGCCAGAGACCCAGTACTTC. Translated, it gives CASTGTSGTRPETQYF.